This TCR beta chain appears in the sequencing data of a study of low-dose radiotherapy and immunotherapy resistance in tumors. The wider study: Cohort 2 received 1 Gy per fraction every two weeks, totaling 13 Gy over 26 weeks. With cycle 1 day 1 as the start, patients took oral aspirin 300 mg daily for four cycles.

Alpha- and beta-chain coverage of first-strand cDNA came from TRAV- and TRBV-specific primers. Both a constant-region primer and a V-primer adapter served to amplify TCRs across roughly 20 PCR cycles. Each CDR3 protein gets one entry after TCRdb re-called the reads with MiXCR. The data hold 57,000 or so distinct CDR3 sequences, with under 30% observed a single time. The sample holds one count of this clonotype. Time point denoted: before trial treatment. The donors, trial participants, received nivolumab, ipilimumab, aspirin, low-dose cyclophosphamide and low-dose radiotherapy. The CDR3 has 14 amino acids. CDR1 and CDR2 from the germline V gene are SNHLY and FYNNEI. The ends were cut back, 3 bases at V and 5 bases at J, with 14 bases in the middle.

Specimen: PBMCs, collected before treatment. The gene calls are TRBV2 and TRBJ2-7; the D gene is possibly TRBD2 (6 bases). The TCR sequence derives from a male donor with prostate cancer. The CDR3 nucleotides are TGTGCCAGCAGTGATAGGTATACGGGGGACGAGCAGTACTTC. Translating it yields CASSDRYTGDEQYF.